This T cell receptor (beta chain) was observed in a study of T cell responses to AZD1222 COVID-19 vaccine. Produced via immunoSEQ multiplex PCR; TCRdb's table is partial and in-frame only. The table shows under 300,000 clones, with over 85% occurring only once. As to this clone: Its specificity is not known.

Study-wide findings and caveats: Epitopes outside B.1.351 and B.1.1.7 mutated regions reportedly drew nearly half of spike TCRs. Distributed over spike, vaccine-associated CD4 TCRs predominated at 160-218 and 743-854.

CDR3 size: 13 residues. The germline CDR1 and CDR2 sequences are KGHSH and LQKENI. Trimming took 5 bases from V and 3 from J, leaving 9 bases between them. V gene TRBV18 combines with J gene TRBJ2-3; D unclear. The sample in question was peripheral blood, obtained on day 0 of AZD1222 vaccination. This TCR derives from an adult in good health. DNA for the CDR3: TGTGCCAGCTCAAGTCCTAATACAGATACGCAGTATTTT. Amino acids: CASSSPNTDTQYF.